A selection of T cell receptor beta chains follows, all from one sample in a study of T cell changes during pregnancy in multiple sclerosis. The table came from immunoSEQ multiplex PCR; TCRdb's copy has only in-frame clones and leaves some out. The data hold roughly 80,000 clones, with about 90% observed a single time. The input for sequencing was peripheral blood, taken before pregnancy. The receptor set was obtained from a female donor with multiple sclerosis, enrolled in a pregnancy study. The CDR3 runs from the conserved cysteine through the conserved F or W. Each record gives: clone size, J gene, CDR3 length, D gene, V gene, CDR3 DNA, CDR3 protein. A D gene is named only where the DNA matches it firmly. The size entry is marked missing in some rows and otherwise reads once, few, many or a size class.

abundance: .; j_gene: TRBJ1-2; len: 17; d_gene: TRBD1; v_gene: TRBV12-5; CDR3nt: TGTGCTAGTGGTTTGGATACAACAGGGGCCTCTAACTATGGCTACACCTTC; CDR3aa: CASGLDTTGASNYGYTF
abundance: .; j_gene: TRBJ1-1; len: 14; d_gene: .; v_gene: TRBV27; CDR3nt: TGTGCCAGCAGGAAGGGGGGGGAGTACACTGAAGCTTTCTTT; CDR3aa: CASRKGGEYTEAFF
abundance: .; j_gene: TRBJ2-2; len: 15; d_gene: TRBD2; v_gene: TRBV5-6; CDR3nt: TGTGCCAGCAGCGTTAGCGGGACTTACACCGGGGAGCTGTTTTTT; CDR3aa: CASSVSGTYTGELFF
abundance: once; j_gene: TRBJ2-2; len: 15; d_gene: TRBD1; v_gene: TRBV9; CDR3nt: TGTGCCAGCAGCTTAATGACAGGGGGCACCGGGGAGCTGTTTTTT; CDR3aa: CASSLMTGGTGELFF
abundance: .; j_gene: TRBJ2-1; len: 15; d_gene: .; v_gene: TRBV19; CDR3nt: TGTGCCAGTTCTGGGTGGGTGGGAGTCTACAATGAGCAGTTCTTC; CDR3aa: CASSGWVGVYNEQFF
abundance: .; j_gene: TRBJ2-3; len: 14; d_gene: TRBD1; v_gene: TRBV11-2; CDR3nt: TGTGCCAGCCGGACAGGGGGAAGAGCAGATACGCAGTATTTT; CDR3aa: CASRTGGRADTQYF
abundance: medium-sized; j_gene: TRBJ2-5; len: 14; d_gene: TRBD2; v_gene: TRBV5-4; CDR3nt: TGTGCCAGCAGCGCCCTAGCGGGAGAAGAGACCCAGTACTTC; CDR3aa: CASSALAGEETQYF
abundance: .; j_gene: TRBJ1-2; len: 12; d_gene: .; v_gene: TRBV27; CDR3nt: TGTGCCAGCAGCGGCGGGTATGATGGCTACACCTTC; CDR3aa: CASSGGYDGYTF
abundance: once; j_gene: TRBJ2-3; len: 16; d_gene: TRBD2; v_gene: TRBV30; CDR3nt: TGTGCCTGGGACTCCCTGGGGCGGGAGTATATAGATACGCAGTATTTT; CDR3aa: CAWDSLGREYIDTQYF
abundance: .; j_gene: TRBJ2-6; len: 14; d_gene: .; v_gene: TRBV5-1; CDR3nt: TGCGCCAGCAGCCCAGGGGTCGGGGCCAACGTCCTGACTTTC; CDR3aa: CASSPGVGANVLTF
abundance: .; j_gene: TRBJ1-2; len: 14; d_gene: .; v_gene: TRBV12-2; CDR3nt: TGTGCAAGTCGCTTAGAACAGGGTAGCTATGGCTACACCTTC; CDR3aa: CASRLEQGSYGYTF
abundance: .; j_gene: TRBJ1-3; len: 15; d_gene: TRBD1; v_gene: TRBV5-1; CDR3nt: TGCGCCAGCAGCCCTGACAGGGGTCCGATAAACACCATATATTTT; CDR3aa: CASSPDRGPINTIYF
abundance: .; j_gene: TRBJ2-1; len: 13; d_gene: .; v_gene: TRBV7-2; CDR3nt: TGTGCCAGCAGCTTAGGGTCGGTCTATGAGCAGTTCTTC; CDR3aa: CASSLGSVYEQFF
abundance: once; j_gene: TRBJ1-2; len: 16; d_gene: TRBD1; v_gene: TRBV7-3; CDR3nt: TGTGCCAGCAGCTTAACCCTCCAGACAGGGGACTATGGCTACACCTTC; CDR3aa: CASSLTLQTGDYGYTF
abundance: .; j_gene: TRBJ2-2; len: 14; d_gene: .; v_gene: TRBV7-8; CDR3nt: TGTGCCAGCAGCTTGAGAGGGGGAGTCGGGGAGCTGTTTTTT; CDR3aa: CASSLRGGVGELFF
abundance: .; j_gene: TRBJ1-2; len: 15; d_gene: .; v_gene: TRBV5-4; CDR3nt: TGTGCCAGCAGCTTATCCGGGGGGGCTGGGAGAGGCTACACCTTC; CDR3aa: CASSLSGGAGRGYTF
abundance: .; j_gene: TRBJ2-4; len: 14; d_gene: .; v_gene: TRBV19; CDR3nt: TGTGCCAGTACCCCTGGACTAGCCAAAAACATTCAGTACTTC; CDR3aa: CASTPGLAKNIQYF
abundance: .; j_gene: TRBJ2-7; len: 15; d_gene: TRBD2; v_gene: TRBV5-1; CDR3nt: TGCGCCAGCAGCAGAGGAACTAGCGGATCCTACGAGCAGTACTTC; CDR3aa: CASSRGTSGSYEQYF
abundance: once; j_gene: TRBJ2-1; len: 16; d_gene: TRBD2; v_gene: TRBV15; CDR3nt: TGTGCCACCAGCGGAGCGGGAGTGGGCTCCTACAATGAGCAGTTCTTC; CDR3aa: CATSGAGVGSYNEQFF